This T cell receptor beta chain appears in the sequencing data of a study of PD-1 blockade in classical Hodgkin lymphoma. Study-level background: Each patient was given nivolumab 3 mg/kg through a vein every 2 weeks.

V shed 1 base and J shed 4 bases, with 21 bases lying between them. Germline lookup yields CDR1 SGHAT and CDR2 FQNNGV. CDR3 length: 18 residues. Time point given: cycle 4 day 1 (C4D1), after more than five weeks of nivolumab. Exposure to brentuximab vedotin varied, and each patient had relapsed following autologous stem cell transplantation. Repertoires were generated with immunoSEQ multiplex PCR, while TCRdb's copy carries only in-frame clones and drops some. The table lists roughly 36,000 clones, 75% to 85% of them singletons, with around 9.5% in the top ten. The chain recombines TRBV11-2 with TRBJ2-3, with unresolved D. The input for sequencing was peripheral blood mononuclear cells (PBMCs), taken before the fourth cycle of nivolumab. This TCR came from a human donor with classical Hodgkin lymphoma. Here the CDR3 reads CASSLGSVLVVRPDTQYF. The CDR3 coding sequence is TGTGCCAGCAGCTTAGGGAGCGTTCTAGTAGTACGTCCAGATACGCAGTATTTT.